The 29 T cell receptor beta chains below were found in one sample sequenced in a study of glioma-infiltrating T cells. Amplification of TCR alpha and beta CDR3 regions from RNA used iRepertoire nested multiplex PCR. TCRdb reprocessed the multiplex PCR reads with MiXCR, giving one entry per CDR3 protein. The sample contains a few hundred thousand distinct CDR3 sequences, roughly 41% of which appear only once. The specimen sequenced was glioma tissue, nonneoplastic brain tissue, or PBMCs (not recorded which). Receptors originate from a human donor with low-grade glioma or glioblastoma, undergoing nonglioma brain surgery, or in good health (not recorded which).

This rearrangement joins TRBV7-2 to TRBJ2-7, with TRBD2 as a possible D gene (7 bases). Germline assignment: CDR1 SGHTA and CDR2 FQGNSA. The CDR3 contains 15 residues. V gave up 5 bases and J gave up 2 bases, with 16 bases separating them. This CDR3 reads CASSLQGGGPYEQYF. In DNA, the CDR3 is TGTGCCAGCAGCCTCCAGGGCGGGGGCCCCTACGAGCAGTACTTC.

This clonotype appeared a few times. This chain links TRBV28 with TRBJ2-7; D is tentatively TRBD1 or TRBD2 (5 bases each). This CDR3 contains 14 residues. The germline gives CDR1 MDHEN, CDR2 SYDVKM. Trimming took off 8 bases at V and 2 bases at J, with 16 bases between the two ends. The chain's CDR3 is CASAHLEGTYEQYF. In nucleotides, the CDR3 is TGTGCCAGCGCCCACCTCGAGGGGACCTACGAGCAGTACTTC.

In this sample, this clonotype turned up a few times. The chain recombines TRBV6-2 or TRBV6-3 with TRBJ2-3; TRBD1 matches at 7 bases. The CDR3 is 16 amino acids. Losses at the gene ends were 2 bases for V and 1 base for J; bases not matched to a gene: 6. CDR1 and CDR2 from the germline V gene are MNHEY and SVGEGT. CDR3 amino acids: CASSYPQDRRTDTQYF. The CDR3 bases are TGTGCCAGCAGTTACCCCCAGGACAGGCGCACAGATACGCAGTATTTT.

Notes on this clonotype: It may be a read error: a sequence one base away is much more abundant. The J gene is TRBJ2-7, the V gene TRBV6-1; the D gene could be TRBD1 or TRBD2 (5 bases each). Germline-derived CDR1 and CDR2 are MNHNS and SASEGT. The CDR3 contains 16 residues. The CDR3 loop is CASGETTGPYSYEQYF. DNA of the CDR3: TGTGCCAGCGGTGAAACTACGGGACCATACTCCTACGAGCAGTACTTC.

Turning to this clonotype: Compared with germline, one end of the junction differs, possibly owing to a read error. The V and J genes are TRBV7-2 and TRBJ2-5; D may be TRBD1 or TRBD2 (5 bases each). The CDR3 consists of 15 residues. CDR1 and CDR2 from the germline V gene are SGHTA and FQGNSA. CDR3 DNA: TGTGCCAGCAGCTTAGGGGGCAGGCCTGGGGAGACCCAGTGCTTC. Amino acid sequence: CASSLGGRPGETQCF. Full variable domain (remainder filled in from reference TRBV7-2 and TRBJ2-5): GAGVSQSPSNKVTEKGKDVELRCDPISGHTALYWYRQSLGQGLEFLIYFQGNSAPDKSGLPSDRFSAERTGGSVSTLTIQRTQQEDSAVYLCASSLGGRPGETQCFGPGTRLLVL.

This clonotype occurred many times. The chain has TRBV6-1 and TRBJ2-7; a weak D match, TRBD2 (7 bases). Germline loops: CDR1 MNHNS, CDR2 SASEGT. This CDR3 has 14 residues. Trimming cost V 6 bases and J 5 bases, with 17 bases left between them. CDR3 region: CASRNPPGGHEQYF. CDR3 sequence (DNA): TGTGCCAGCAGAAATCCCCCCGGGGGGCACGAGCAGTACTTC.

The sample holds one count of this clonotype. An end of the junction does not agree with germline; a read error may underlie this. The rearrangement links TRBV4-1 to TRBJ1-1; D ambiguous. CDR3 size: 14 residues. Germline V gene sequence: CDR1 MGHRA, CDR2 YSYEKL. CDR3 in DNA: TGCGCCAGCAGCCAACCGGGATCGAACACTGAAGCTTTCTTC. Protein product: CASSQPGSNTEAFF.

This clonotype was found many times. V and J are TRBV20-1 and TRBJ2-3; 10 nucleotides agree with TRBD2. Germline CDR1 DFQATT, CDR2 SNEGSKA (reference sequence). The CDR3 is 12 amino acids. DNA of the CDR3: TGCGCGGCTAGCGGGAGTGGAGATACGCAGTATTTT. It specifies CAASGSGDTQYF.

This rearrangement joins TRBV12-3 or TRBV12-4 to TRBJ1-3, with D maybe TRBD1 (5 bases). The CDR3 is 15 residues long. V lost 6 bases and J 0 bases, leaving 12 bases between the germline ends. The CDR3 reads CASRGDSYSGNTIYF. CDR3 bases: TGTGCCAGCAGGGGAGACAGCTACTCTGGAAACACCATATATTTT.

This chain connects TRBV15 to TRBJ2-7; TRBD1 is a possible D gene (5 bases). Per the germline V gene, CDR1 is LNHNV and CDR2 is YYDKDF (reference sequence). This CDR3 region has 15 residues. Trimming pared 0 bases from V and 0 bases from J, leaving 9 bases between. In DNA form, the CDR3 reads TGTGCCACCAGCAGAGAGAAGGGGATCTCCTACGAGCAGTACTTC. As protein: CATSREKGISYEQYF.

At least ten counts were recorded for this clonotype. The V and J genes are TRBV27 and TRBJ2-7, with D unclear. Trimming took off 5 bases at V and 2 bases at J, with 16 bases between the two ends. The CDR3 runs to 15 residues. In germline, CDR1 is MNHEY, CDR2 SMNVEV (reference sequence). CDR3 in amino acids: CASSPFRPNAYEQYF. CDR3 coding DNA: TGTGCCAGCAGTCCGTTCCGGCCGAACGCCTACGAGCAGTACTTC.

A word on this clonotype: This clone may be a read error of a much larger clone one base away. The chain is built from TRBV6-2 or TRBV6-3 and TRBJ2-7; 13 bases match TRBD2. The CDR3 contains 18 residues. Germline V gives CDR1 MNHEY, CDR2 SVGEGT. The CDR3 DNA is TGTGCCGGCAGTTATAACTTCCGGACTAGCGGGAGTTGGTACGAGCAGTACTTC. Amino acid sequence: CAGSYNFRTSGSWYEQYF.

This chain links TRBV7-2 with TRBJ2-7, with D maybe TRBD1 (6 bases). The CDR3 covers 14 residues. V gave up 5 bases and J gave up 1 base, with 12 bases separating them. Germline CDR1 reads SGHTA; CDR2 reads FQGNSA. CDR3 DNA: TGTGCCAGCAGCACCCGGACAGCTTCCTACGAGCAGTACTTC. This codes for CASSTRTASYEQYF.

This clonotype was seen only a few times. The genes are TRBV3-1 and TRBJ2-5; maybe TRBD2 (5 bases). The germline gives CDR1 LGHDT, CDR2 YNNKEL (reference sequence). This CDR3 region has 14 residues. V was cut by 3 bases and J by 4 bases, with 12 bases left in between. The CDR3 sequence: CASSHLAVRETQYF. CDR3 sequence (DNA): TGTGCCAGCAGCCATCTAGCTGTGCGAGAGACCCAGTACTTC.

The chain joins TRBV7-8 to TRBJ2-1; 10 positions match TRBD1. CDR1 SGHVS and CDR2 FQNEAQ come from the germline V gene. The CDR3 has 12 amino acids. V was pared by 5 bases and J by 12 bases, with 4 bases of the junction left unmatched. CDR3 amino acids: CASSVRTGGQFF. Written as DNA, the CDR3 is TGTGCCAGCAGCGTGCGGACAGGGGGGCAGTTCTTC.

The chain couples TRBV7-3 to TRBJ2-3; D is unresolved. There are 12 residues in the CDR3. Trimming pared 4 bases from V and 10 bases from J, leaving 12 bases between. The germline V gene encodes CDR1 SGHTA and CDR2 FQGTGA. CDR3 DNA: TGTGCCAGCAGCTCCCCCCCCGGGTCGCAGTATTTT. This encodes CASSSPPGSQYF.

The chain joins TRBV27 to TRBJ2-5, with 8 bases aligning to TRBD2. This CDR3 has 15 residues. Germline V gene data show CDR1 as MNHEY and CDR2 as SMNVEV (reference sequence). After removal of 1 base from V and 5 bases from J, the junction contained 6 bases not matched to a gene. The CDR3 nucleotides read TGTGCCAGCAGTTTATTCAGCGGGAGAAAGGAGACCCAGTACTTC. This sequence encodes CASSLFSGRKETQYF.

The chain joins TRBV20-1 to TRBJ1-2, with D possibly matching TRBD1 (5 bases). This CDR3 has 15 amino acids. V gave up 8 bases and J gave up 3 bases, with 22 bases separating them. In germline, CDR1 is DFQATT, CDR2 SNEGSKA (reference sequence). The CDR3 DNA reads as TGCAGTCCGGGGCCCAGGGAACTCGAAGACTATGGCTACACCTTC. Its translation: CSPGPRELEDYGYTF.

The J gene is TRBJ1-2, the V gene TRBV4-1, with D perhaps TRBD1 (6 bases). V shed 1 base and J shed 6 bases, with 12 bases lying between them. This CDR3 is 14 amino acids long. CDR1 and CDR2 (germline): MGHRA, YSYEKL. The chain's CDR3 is CASSQVPRGNGYTF. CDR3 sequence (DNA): TGCGCCAGCAGCCAAGTACCCAGGGGCAATGGCTACACCTTC.

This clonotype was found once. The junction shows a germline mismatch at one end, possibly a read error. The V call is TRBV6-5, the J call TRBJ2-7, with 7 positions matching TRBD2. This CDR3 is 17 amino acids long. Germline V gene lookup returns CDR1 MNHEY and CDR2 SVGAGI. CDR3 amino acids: CAGSLKGRVWGSHEQYF. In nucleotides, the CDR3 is TGTGCCGGCAGTTTAAAGGGGAGGGTTTGGGGGTCCCACGAGCAGTACTTC.

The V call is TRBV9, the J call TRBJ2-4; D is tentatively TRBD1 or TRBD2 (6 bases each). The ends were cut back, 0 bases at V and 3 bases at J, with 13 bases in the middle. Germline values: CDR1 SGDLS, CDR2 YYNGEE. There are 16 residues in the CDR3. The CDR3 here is CASSVEGGTVKNIQYF. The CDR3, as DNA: TGTGCCAGCAGCGTAGAGGGGGGAACGGTCAAAAACATTCAGTACTTC.

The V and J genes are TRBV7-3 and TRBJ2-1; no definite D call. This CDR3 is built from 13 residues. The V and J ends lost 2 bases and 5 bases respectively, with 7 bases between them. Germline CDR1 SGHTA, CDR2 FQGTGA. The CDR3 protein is CASSLYPHNEQFF. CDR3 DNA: TGTGCCAGCAGCTTATACCCCCACAATGAGCAGTTCTTC.

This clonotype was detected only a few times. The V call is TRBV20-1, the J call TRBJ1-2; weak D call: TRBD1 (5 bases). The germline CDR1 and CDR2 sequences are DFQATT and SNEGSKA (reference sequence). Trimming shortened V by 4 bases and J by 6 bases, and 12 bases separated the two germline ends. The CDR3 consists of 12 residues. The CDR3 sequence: CSAIGRVDGYTF. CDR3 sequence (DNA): TGCAGTGCTATCGGCAGGGTCGATGGCTACACCTTC.

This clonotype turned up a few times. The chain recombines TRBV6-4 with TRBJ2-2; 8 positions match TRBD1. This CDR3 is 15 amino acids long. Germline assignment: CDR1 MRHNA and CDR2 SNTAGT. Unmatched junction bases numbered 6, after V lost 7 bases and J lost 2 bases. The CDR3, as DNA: TGTGCCAGCATTACAGACAGGGGAAACACCGGGGAGCTGTTTTTT. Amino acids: CASITDRGNTGELFF.

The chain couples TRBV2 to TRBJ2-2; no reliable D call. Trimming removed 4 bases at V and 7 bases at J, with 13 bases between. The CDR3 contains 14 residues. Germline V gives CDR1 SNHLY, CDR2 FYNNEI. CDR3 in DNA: TGTGCCAGCAGTGTGAGGCGGACGGACGGGGAGCTGTTTTTT. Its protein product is CASSVRRTDGELFF.

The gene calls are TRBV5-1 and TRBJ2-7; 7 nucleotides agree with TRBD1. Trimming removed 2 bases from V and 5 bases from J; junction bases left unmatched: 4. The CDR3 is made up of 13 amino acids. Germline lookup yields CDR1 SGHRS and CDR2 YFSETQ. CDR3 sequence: CASSLGQGDEQYF. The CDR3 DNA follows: TGCGCCAGCAGCTTAGGGCAGGGGGACGAGCAGTACTTC.

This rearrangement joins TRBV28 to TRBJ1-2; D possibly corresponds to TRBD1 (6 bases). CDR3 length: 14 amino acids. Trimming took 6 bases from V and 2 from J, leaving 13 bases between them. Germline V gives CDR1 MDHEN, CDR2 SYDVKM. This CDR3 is CASSTGLLNYGYTF. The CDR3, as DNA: TGTGCCAGCAGCACAGGGTTGCTAAACTATGGCTACACCTTC.

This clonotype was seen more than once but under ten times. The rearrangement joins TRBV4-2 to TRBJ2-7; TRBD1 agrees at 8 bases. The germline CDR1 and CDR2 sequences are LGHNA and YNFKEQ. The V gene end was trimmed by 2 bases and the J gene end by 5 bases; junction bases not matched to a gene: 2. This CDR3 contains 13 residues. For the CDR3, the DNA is TGTGCCAGCAGCCAACTGACAGGGGACGAGCAGTACTTC. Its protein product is CASSQLTGDEQYF.

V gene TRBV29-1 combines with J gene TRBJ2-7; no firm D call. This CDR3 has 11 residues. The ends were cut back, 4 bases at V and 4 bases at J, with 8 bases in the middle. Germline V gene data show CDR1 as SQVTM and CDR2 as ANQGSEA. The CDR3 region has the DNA TGCAGCGTTGGCCCAGTATACGAGCAGTACTTC. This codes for CSVGPVYEQYF.